This T cell receptor (gamma chain) was recorded in a study of gamma-delta chains in newborns, infants, children (dated by TCRdb to about 2019). Some background on the complete study: According to the study title, microbial exposure causes polyclonal expansion of innate gammadelta T cells right after birth. The study examined the way microbial exposure affected innate gammadelta T cell populations in human newborns right after birth.

Sequences GITISATS (CDR1) and ISYDGTV (CDR2) are obtained from the germline V gene (reference sequence). V trim: 2 bases; J trim: 2 bases; unmatched bases: 5. The CDR3 covers 15 residues, taking in both the cysteine and the phenylalanine. Of all the DNA, just the CDR3 is kept, 45 bases in frame from base 1. By how much of the sample it makes up, this clone is large (0.1 to 1%). Its antigen remains undetermined. No per-base quality is available; no much larger clone lies one base away. The identical CDR3 is also encoded by other nucleotide sequences in the sample. The sequencer was an Illumina MiSeq. TCRdb processed the public reads again with the CATT caller, after which rows with matching DNA were combined. The sample contains some 830 gamma-chain clones, over 2% of them found a single time. The ten top clones hold approximately 26% of the sample.

The sequenced material came from blood. This sequence was found in a child who was a newborn, infant or young child, either healthy, febrile or measles-vaccinated (not recorded which). The rearranged segments are TRGV9 and TRGJP1. For the CDR3, the sequence is CALWEAGTTGWFKIF. The DNA sequence is as follows: TGTGCCTTGTGGGAGGCCGGCACCACTGGTTGGTTCAAGATATTT.